This T cell receptor (beta chain) came from a study of blood T cell repertoires in COVID-19. The length of the CDR3 is 16 residues. V shed 4 bases and J shed 5 bases, with 19 bases lying between them. Germline values: CDR1 SGHTA, CDR2 FQGNSA. TCRdb keeps only in-frame clones here, not all; method: immunoSEQ multiplex PCR. The sample contains about half a million clones, 70% to 90% of which appear only once. The chain joins TRBV7-2 to TRBJ2-3; D is possibly TRBD2 (5 bases). The TCR comes from a woman in her sixties who had recovered from COVID-19. The sequenced sample was PBMCs or T cells enriched from blood (not recorded which). The DNA for the CDR3 is TGTGCCAGCAGCTCAACGCTTTTAACGGGGATAGATACGCAGTATTTT. Translating it yields CASSSTLLTGIDTQYF.